The rows below give T cell receptor beta chains drawn from one sample of a study of response to subunit inactivated influenza vaccine. TCRdb re-analysed the RT-PCR reads in MiXCR, keeping a single row per CDR3 protein. The sample records 150,000 to 200,000 distinct CDR3 sequences, under 13% being singletons. This material consisted of non-naive T cells sorted from PBMCs, taken roughly 6 weeks after vaccination. Every receptor here comes from a man aged 45 to 65 who received an inactivated influenza vaccine. CDR3s include the opening cysteine and the closing phenylalanine or tryptophan. A D gene is named only where the DNA matches it firmly. Not all rows give a size; the values are once, few, many and, for expanded clones, a class.

TRBD1	few	TRBV2	TRBJ2-3	TGTGCCAGCAAGCAACAGGGGGTCACAGATACGCAGTATTTT	CASKQQGVTDTQYF
-	many	TRBV5-4	TRBJ2-4	TGTGCCAGCAGCTTAATGACAGAGTTAGCCAAAAACATTCAGTACTTC	CASSLMTELAKNIQYF
-	few	TRBV7-9	TRBJ2-6	TGTGCCTCAAAATCCCTGGATGGGGCCAACGTCCTGACTTTC	CASKSLDGANVLTF
-	-	TRBV5-5	TRBJ2-7	TGTGCCAGCAGCTTGATCGGGGGCAGCGTGTCATACGAGCAGTACTTC	CASSLIGGSVSYEQYF
-	few	TRBV11-2	TRBJ1-5	TGTGCCAGCAGCCCCCGAGGGGATCAGCCCCAGCATTTT	CASSPRGDQPQHF
-	many	TRBV7-2	TRBJ1-2	TGTGCCAGCAGCTTAAGAGGGACCTATGGCTACACCTTC	CASSLRGTYGYTF
-	-	TRBV29-1	TRBJ2-3	TGCAGCGTTGATATTTCGGGGGGCACAGATACGCAGTATTTT	CSVDISGGTDTQYF
-	-	TRBV29-1	TRBJ1-2	TGCAGCGTGAATTCAGGAGATGGCTACACCTTC	CSVNSGDGYTF
TRBD1	few	TRBV7-2	TRBJ2-7	TGTGCCAGCAGCTTAGAACAGGGGCTCGGCGAGCAGTACTTC	CASSLEQGLGEQYF
-	many	TRBV6-2/TRBV6-3	TRBJ2-7	TGTGCCAGCAGCCTCTTCGGGACGGAATTTTACGAGCAGTACTTC	CASSLFGTEFYEQYF
-	many	TRBV3-1	TRBJ2-7	TGTGCCAGCAGCCATACGGTGGGTAGCTACGAGCAGTACTTC	CASSHTVGSYEQYF
-	few	TRBV7-3	TRBJ2-5	TGTGCCAGCAGCAGGACAGAACAAGAGACCCAGTACTTC	CASSRTEQETQYF
-	-	TRBV20-1	TRBJ2-7	TGCAGTGCTAGAGATTCGGGCGGGGGCTTTTACGAGCAGTACTTC	CSARDSGGGFYEQYF
TRBD1	-	TRBV20-1	TRBJ1-1	TGCAGTGCTAGAGATCTAACCCGGACAGGTCCGAACACTGAAGCTTTCTTT	CSARDLTRTGPNTEAFF
-	many	TRBV6-1	TRBJ2-1	TGTGCCAGCAGTCCCGGGATGGGACCTTACAATGAGCAGTTCTTC	CASSPGMGPYNEQFF
TRBD1	-	TRBV5-8	TRBJ2-7	TGTGCCAGCAGTTTTATTGGACAGGGGGGCTACGAGCAGTACTTC	CASSFIGQGGYEQYF
TRBD1	few	TRBV9	TRBJ2-1	TGTGCCAGCAGCGAGGGACAGGGCGACTACAATGAGCAGTTCTTC	CASSEGQGDYNEQFF
-	few	TRBV7-9	TRBJ1-3	TGTGCCAGCAGCAGAGCTTATCAGATGACATCTGGAAACACCATATATTTT	CASSRAYQMTSGNTIYF
-	-	TRBV5-1	TRBJ1-3	TGCGCCAGCAGCCAACACGACGGTATCTCTGGAAACACCATATATTTT	CASSQHDGISGNTIYF
TRBD2	few	TRBV7-9	TRBJ2-1	TGTGCCAGCAGCTCCGGACTAGCGGGGACCTTGTACAATGAGCAGTTCTTC	CASSSGLAGTLYNEQFF
-	few	TRBV6-1	TRBJ1-2	TGTGCCAGTAGTAAAAGGGGCCCATATGGCTACACCTTC	CASSKRGPYGYTF
-	few	TRBV27	TRBJ2-1	TGTGCCAGCGGGTATCGAGGCGGTGAGCAGTTCTTC	CASGYRGGEQFF
TRBD1	few	TRBV7-9	TRBJ1-6	TGTGCCAGCAGCCTAACAGGGGGAGTTAATTCACCCCTCCACTTT	CASSLTGGVNSPLHF
-	-	TRBV20-1	TRBJ2-5	TGCGGTTCCGACGGGGGAGGATCGAGAGAGACCCAGTACTTC	CGSDGGGSRETQYF
-	-	TRBV7-8	TRBJ2-7	TGTGCCAGCAGCCCGCGCGTTGGACAGCGAGTTTACGAGCAGTACTTC	CASSPRVGQRVYEQYF
-	-	TRBV4-1	TRBJ1-2	TGCGCCAGCAGCCCCGAAGAGAACAGAAGACATGGCTACACCTTC	CASSPEENRRHGYTF
TRBD1	few	TRBV7-9	TRBJ2-7	TGTGCCAGCAGCGCAAAGGGACAGGGGGGCTTCGAGCAGTACTTC	CASSAKGQGGFEQYF
-	few	TRBV29-1	TRBJ1-2	TGCAGCGTTGATCGGGGCAGATCTAACTATGGCTACACCTTC	CSVDRGRSNYGYTF
-	many	TRBV7-2	TRBJ2-2	TGTGCCAGCAGCTCTCGGCACACCGGGGAGCTGTTTTTT	CASSSRHTGELFF
-	many	TRBV5-1	TRBJ1-2	TGCGCCAGCAGCTTGGATGGGGTCGGGGGCTATGGCTACACCTTC	CASSLDGVGGYGYTF
TRBD2	few	TRBV29-1	TRBJ2-5	TGCAGCGTGGGGATGGGTAGCGGGGGTCAAGAGACCCAGTACTTC	CSVGMGSGGQETQYF
-	-	TRBV5-1	TRBJ1-3	TGCGCCAGCAGCTTGGTCGTGAGACAGGAGGGAGGCTCTGGAAACACCATATATTTT	CASSLVVRQEGGSGNTIYF
-	many	TRBV5-1	TRBJ1-1	TGCGCCAGCAGCTTGTTAGGGCAGGGGATGGAGACTGAAGCTTTCTTT	CASSLLGQGMETEAFF
-	few	TRBV24-1	TRBJ2-2	TGTGCCACCAGTGGTCGGGACGCCCTTCACACCGGGGAGCTGTTTTTT	CATSGRDALHTGELFF
-	-	TRBV28	TRBJ1-2	TGTGCCAGCAGTTTATCAGCAGGCTCATATGGCTACACCTTC	CASSLSAGSYGYTF
-	few	TRBV5-5	TRBJ2-5	TGTGCCAGCAGCCCCCATCAGCGGACCGGAGAGACCCAGTACTTC	CASSPHQRTGETQYF
TRBD2	few	TRBV5-1	TRBJ2-7	TGCGCCAGCAGCTTGGCAAGACTAGCGGGAGCTTACGAGCAGTACTTC	CASSLARLAGAYEQYF
TRBD2	few	TRBV28	TRBJ2-5	TGTGCCAGCAGTTCTGGGGCGGGGGGAATACAATTCCAAGAGACCCAGTACTTC	CASSSGAGGIQFQETQYF
TRBD2	many	TRBV4-1	TRBJ2-1	TGCGCCAGCAGCCAAGAGCGGGGGGCTACCAATAAGCAGTTCTTC	CASSQERGATNKQFF
-	-	TRBV7-8	TRBJ1-3	TGTGCCAGCAGCTTAGCACAGGGTAGATACACCATATATTTT	CASSLAQGRYTIYF
-	-	TRBV11-2	TRBJ2-3	TGTGCCAGCAGCTCCCTACGAGGGGCGAAGACAGATACGCAGTATTTT	CASSSLRGAKTDTQYF
TRBD2	-	TRBV12-3/TRBV12-4	TRBJ2-7	TGTGCCAGCAGCTGGACTAGCGGTTACGAGCAGTACTTC	CASSWTSGYEQYF
TRBD1	once	TRBV3-1	TRBJ1-2	TGTGCCAGCAGCCGTGACAGGGGCTACTATGGCTACACCTTC	CASSRDRGYYGYTF
-	few	TRBV18	TRBJ2-5	TGTGCCAGCTCACCATGGGCCCCCGCGGCAGAGACCCAGTACTTC	CASSPWAPAAETQYF
TRBD2	few	TRBV12-3/TRBV12-4	TRBJ2-1	TGTGCCAGCACCTCAGAGGGGGGACTAGCCTACAATGAGCAGTTCTTC	CASTSEGGLAYNEQFF
TRBD2	-	TRBV11-2	TRBJ2-3	TGTGCCAGCAGCCACGGGACTAGCGCAGATACGCAGTATTTT	CASSHGTSADTQYF
TRBD2	-	TRBV7-6	TRBJ2-1	TGTGCCAGCAGCTTAGCAGTGCCGGGACTAGCGGGGGATGAGCAGTTCTTC	CASSLAVPGLAGDEQFF
-	-	TRBV28	TRBJ1-2	TGTGCCAGCAGTTTTGCGTGGGGGGCGAGTTATGGCTACACCTTC	CASSFAWGASYGYTF
TRBD2	few	TRBV7-2	TRBJ2-2	TGTGCCAGCAGGACCCTAGCGGGAGTGGTCGGGGAGCTGTTTTTT	CASRTLAGVVGELFF
-	few	TRBV20-1	TRBJ1-1	TGCAGTGCTAGAGATCGGCGGGTCACTACTGAAGCTTTCTTT	CSARDRRVTTEAFF
-	-	TRBV7-9	TRBJ2-7	TGTGCCCTACTAGGGGGGTTTCGGTACGAGCAGTACTTC	CALLGGFRYEQYF
TRBD1	many	TRBV3-1	TRBJ1-1	TGTGCCAGCAGCCAATCCTACAGGGGCACTGAAGCTTTCTTT	CASSQSYRGTEAFF
TRBD2	many	TRBV11-2	TRBJ2-3	TGTGCCAGCAGTTACCCTACGCCGGGACTAGCGGAAAGCACAGATACGCAGTATTTT	CASSYPTPGLAESTDTQYF
-	few	TRBV10-3	TRBJ2-1	TGTGCCGCGGGCGCGACTAGCTCCTTAGGGGGCAATGAGCAGTTCTTC	CAAGATSSLGGNEQFF
-	-	TRBV10-3	TRBJ1-1	TGTGCCATCAGTGAGTCCAGGCCGACAACGAACACTGAAGCTTTCTTT	CAISESRPTTNTEAFF
-	-	TRBV10-3	TRBJ1-5	TGTGCCATCAGTGAGTCGGCAACCGATAGCAATCAGCCCCAGCATTTT	CAISESATDSNQPQHF
-	-	TRBV2	TRBJ2-1	TGTGCCAGCAGTGAAGCGGACCAAGCTTACAATGAGCAGTTCTTC	CASSEADQAYNEQFF